These 17 T cell receptor beta chains were sequenced from one sample in a study of shared clonotypes between healthy human individuals. Positive CCR7 selection of CD45RO-negative cells yielded the naive CD8 cells, and terminally differentiated effector memory CD45RA+ cells were excluded. TCRdb keeps only in-frame clones here, not all; method: immunoSEQ multiplex PCR. The table includes some 2,000,000 clones, roughly 95% detected once. Sequencing used naive CD8+ T cells sorted from blood. These receptors came from a man aged 18 to 29 in good health.

This chain connects TRBV10-3 to TRBJ2-2; D remains unclear. The CDR3 is 16 residues long. Trimming cost V 4 bases and J 4 bases, with 16 bases left between them. Germline values: CDR1 ENHRY, CDR2 SYGVKD. CDR3 in amino acids: CAISVGGPKATGELFF. The CDR3 DNA follows: TGTGCCATCAGTGTGGGTGGTCCAAAGGCCACCGGGGAGCTGTTTTTT.

As concerns this clone: The sample carries other DNA sequences with the same CDR3. This chain connects TRBV4-2 to TRBJ2-7; D remains unclear. This CDR3 has 13 residues. With 0 bases removed from V and 3 bases from J, the gap between germline ends came to 6 bases. Germline-derived CDR1 and CDR2 are LGHNA and YNFKEQ. The CDR3 bases are TGTGCCAGCAGCCAAGATTGGGGCTACGAGCAGTACTTC. Its translation: CASSQDWGYEQYF.

This chain joins TRBV4-1 and TRBJ2-1; D is unresolved. Trimming removed 3 bases from V and 4 bases from J, with 13 bases in between. Germline assignment: CDR1 MGHRA and CDR2 YSYEKL. There are 15 residues in the CDR3. The CDR3 DNA is TGCGCCAGCAGCCACATCGACCCGCTTTACAATGAGCAGTTCTTC. It translates to CASSHIDPLYNEQFF.

To note about this clone: This sample includes further DNA sequences coding for the same CDR3. The V gene is TRBV29-1, the J gene TRBJ1-2, with D perhaps TRBD1 (5 bases). Germline V lookup: CDR1 SQVTM, CDR2 ANQGSEA. The length of the CDR3 is 12 residues. Trimming cost V 6 bases and J 2 bases, with 10 bases left between them. The chain's CDR3 is CSVGTANYGYTF. CDR3 nucleotides: TGCAGCGTGGGGACGGCCAACTATGGCTACACCTTC. Complete variable domain (other parts from reference TRBV29-1 and TRBJ1-2): SAVISQKPSRDICQRGTSLTIQCQVDSQVTMMFWYRQQPGQSLTLIATANQGSEATYESGFVIDKFPISRPNLTFSTLTVSNMSPEDSSIYLCSVGTANYGYTFGSGTRLTVV.

The CDR3 region has the DNA TGTGCCAGCAGCTTAGCAAATCGGGAGCGGGAGTCCCGGACCTACAATGAGCAGTTCTTC. Translating gives CASSLANRERESRTYNEQFF. The V gene is TRBV7-6, the J gene TRBJ2-1; 8 nucleotides match TRBD2. The CDR3 has 20 residues. The J segment lost 2 bases and the V segment lost 0 bases, leaving 15 bases of the junction unmatched. Germline values: CDR1 SGHVS, CDR2 FNYEAQ.

The chain employs TRBV5-4 and TRBJ2-7; tentatively, D is TRBD1 or TRBD2 (5 bases each). Germline V gene lookup returns CDR1 SGHNT and CDR2 YYREEE (reference sequence). The CDR3 extends over 13 amino acids. The ends were cut back, 9 bases at V and 6 bases at J, with 19 bases in the middle. This chain's CDR3 is CATEGPTSSEQYF. The CDR3, as DNA: TGTGCCACCGAGGGACCTACTTCATCCGAGCAGTACTTC.

Note on this clone: One junction end disagrees with the germline gene, perhaps due to a read error. The chain carries TRBV6-5 and TRBJ2-1; 7 nucleotides match TRBD2. The CDR3 is 14 residues long. Germline lookup yields CDR1 MNHEY and CDR2 SVGAGI. CDR3 nucleotide sequence: TGTGCCAGCAGTAAGCGGGATGTTTACACTGAGCAGTTCTTC. Its translation: CASSKRDVYTEQFF.

The CDR3 loop is CASSESPGGWRPQHF. The DNA for the CDR3 is TGCGCCAGCAGTGAGTCGCCAGGGGGCTGGCGGCCCCAGCATTTT. The V and J genes are TRBV10-2 and TRBJ1-5, with 8 positions matching TRBD1. The CDR3 sequence is 15 residues long. Trimming took 0 bases from V and 9 from J; bases not matched to a gene: 7. Germline values: CDR1 WSHSY, CDR2 SAAADI.

This clone was observed a single time. Additional DNA sequences in this sample encode the identical CDR3. The chain carries TRBV19 and TRBJ2-3; the match to TRBD2 covers 9 bases. Germline V gene data show CDR1 as LNHDA and CDR2 as SQIVND (reference sequence). The CDR3 consists of 15 residues. V shed 3 bases and J 3 bases; nucleotides not matched to a gene: 4. The CDR3 reads CASSILAGNTDTQYF. The CDR3 region has the DNA TGTGCCAGTAGTATCCTAGCGGGGAATACAGATACGCAGTATTTT.

The V and J genes are TRBV5-6 and TRBJ2-3; 8 bases are a match to TRBD2. This CDR3 region has 15 residues. V lost 0 bases to trimming and J lost 2 bases; unmatched junction nucleotides: 2. The V gene's germline CDR1 is SGHDT and CDR2 YYEEEE. For the CDR3, the DNA is TGTGCCAGCAGCTTGGCGGGGGGGGACACAGATACGCAGTATTTT. Translation gives CASSLAGGDTDTQYF.

The chain carries TRBV4-3 and TRBJ2-7; D is possibly TRBD2 (7 bases). CDR1 is LGHNA, CDR2 YSLEER, per germline. V was clipped by 0 bases and J by 1 base, with 19 bases between them. There are 18 residues in the CDR3. The CDR3 DNA is TGCGCCAGCAGCCAAGAGGGGGCTAGCGGAGAGGGATCCTACGAGCAGTACTTC. It codes for CASSQEGASGEGSYEQYF.

The chain links TRBV28 to TRBJ2-5; D not certain. The CDR3 totals 11 residues. V lost 2 bases to trimming and J lost 3 bases, with 1 base between them. Germline CDR1 is MDHEN and CDR2 is SYDVKM. This CDR3 reads CASSLKETQYF. In nucleotides, the CDR3 is TGTGCCAGCAGTTTAAAAGAGACCCAGTACTTC.

This clone was observed once. The chain joins TRBV18 to TRBJ2-7; D uncertain. The CDR3 consists of 16 residues. Germline lookup yields CDR1 KGHSH and CDR2 LQKENI. V was pared by 4 bases and J by 2 bases, with 18 bases between. This CDR3 reads CASSLSDRAPAYEQYF. CDR3 nucleotide sequence: TGTGCCAGCTCACTTTCCGACCGAGCCCCTGCCTACGAGCAGTACTTC.

About this clone itself: The sample carries other DNA sequences with the same CDR3. The genes are TRBV7-9 and TRBJ2-7; D is ambiguous. Trimming pared 5 bases from V and 2 bases from J, leaving 7 bases between. The CDR3 is 12 residues long. Germline values: CDR1 SEHNR, CDR2 FQNEAQ (reference sequence). The CDR3 loop reads CASSRAAYEQYF. CDR3 DNA sequence: TGTGCCAGCAGCCGGGCGGCCTACGAGCAGTACTTC. Full variable domain (outside the CDR3, taken from reference TRBV7-9 and TRBJ2-7): DTGVSQNPRHKITKRGQNVTFRCDPISEHNRLYWYRQTLGQGPEFLTYFQNEAQLEKSRLLSDRFSAERPKGSFSTLEIQRTEQGDSAMYLCASSRAAYEQYFGPGTRLTVT.

The chain uses TRBV11-2 and TRBJ1-1; D is undetermined. The CDR3 consists of 13 residues. Trimming pared 4 bases from V and 6 bases from J, leaving 12 bases between. CDR1 and CDR2 (germline): SGHAT, FQNNGV. The CDR3: CASSSYGPPEAFF. The CDR3 region has the DNA TGTGCCAGCAGCTCATACGGGCCGCCTGAAGCTTTCTTT.

This clone was recorded once. In the same sample, other DNA sequences code for this CDR3. The chain recombines TRBV30 with TRBJ2-1; D remains ambiguous. Germline-derived CDR1 and CDR2 are GTSNPN and SVGIG (reference sequence). Trimming removed 2 bases at V and 7 bases at J, with 3 bases between. This CDR3 has 10 amino acids. The CDR3 sequence is CAWSHNEQFF. The CDR3 DNA is TGTGCCTGGAGTCATAATGAGCAGTTCTTC.

V gene TRBV28 combines with J gene TRBJ2-7, with 8 bases fitting TRBD2. From germline, CDR1 is MDHEN and CDR2 SYDVKM. The trim removed 5 bases at V and 2 bases at J, leaving 8 bases unmatched. The CDR3 loop spans 15 amino acids. CDR3 DNA sequence: TGTGCCAGCAGTGATTCTGGCGGGGGGACCTACGAGCAGTACTTC. This gives the protein CASSDSGGGTYEQYF. The whole variable domain, remainder taken from reference TRBV28 and TRBJ2-7, is DVKVTQSSRYLVKRTGEKVFLECVQDMDHENMFWYRQDPGLGLRLIYFSYDVKMKEKGDIPEGYSVSREKKERFSLILESASTNQTSMYLCASSDSGGGTYEQYFGPGTRLTVT.